A single sample is the source of the 11 T cell receptor beta chains below, sequenced in a study of CD8 T cells in Susac syndrome. Reverse transcription of 0.5 to 1 ug RNA was performed with random hexamers. TCRdb ran MiXCR on the immunoSEQ multiplex PCR reads and lists one entry per CDR3 protein. Of 200,000 or so distinct CDR3 sequences in the sample, nearly 95% were seen once. Sample: CD4+ T cells from PBMCs. These receptor sequences come from a human donor with multiple sclerosis.

The V and J genes are TRBV7-9 and TRBJ1-4, with D possibly matching TRBD1 (5 bases). Trimming removed 6 bases at V and 6 bases at J, with 8 bases between. The germline CDR1 and CDR2 sequences are SEHNR and FQNEAQ (reference sequence). CDR3 length: 12 amino acids. Written as DNA, the CDR3 is TGTGCCAGCAGTGGGGCCGATGAAAAACTGTTTTTT. As protein: CASSGADEKLFF.

The chain employs TRBV20-1 and TRBJ1-2; 7 nucleotides match TRBD1. This CDR3 is built from 12 residues. V was clipped by 4 bases and J by 4 bases; unmatched bases: 3. The germline CDR1 and CDR2 sequences are DFQATT and SNEGSKA (reference sequence). The CDR3 nucleotides are TGCAGTGCTAAGACAGGGCCCTATGGCTACACCTTC. This sequence encodes CSAKTGPYGYTF.

V and J are TRBV25-1 and TRBJ2-1, with TRBD2 matching 9 bases. The CDR3 covers 17 residues. Germline CDR1 MGHDK, CDR2 SYGVNS. V trimming: 1 base; J trimming: 0 bases; junction bases outside the gene matches: 4. The CDR3 bases are TGTGCCAGCAGTGAATTCATTAGCGGGAGCTCCTACAATGAGCAGTTCTTC. Its translation is CASSEFISGSSYNEQFF.

This clonotype appeared a single time. This chain's CDR3 is CASSLRRNPSTDTQYF. The CDR3 bases are TGTGCCAGCAGCCTGCGACGTAATCCTAGCACAGATACGCAGTATTTT. The gene calls are TRBV3-1 and TRBJ2-3; D unclear. The CDR3 consists of 16 residues. Germline CDR1 and CDR2: LGHDT and YNNKEL (reference sequence). Trimming shortened V by 4 bases and J by 0 bases, and 14 bases separated the two germline ends.

This chain connects TRBV3-1 to TRBJ2-2; maybe TRBD1 (6 bases). Per germline, CDR1 LGHDT and CDR2 YNNKEL (reference sequence). V lost 3 bases to trimming and J lost 1 base, with 12 bases between them. This CDR3 contains 16 residues. CDR3 nucleotide sequence: TGTGCCAGCAGCCAGTTCACGGGACAGAACACCGGGGAGCTGTTTTTT. This codes for CASSQFTGQNTGELFF.

This chain's CDR3 is CSATPGQGGLAGAADTQYF. DNA of the CDR3: TGCAGTGCTACTCCGGGACAGGGTGGACTAGCGGGAGCGGCAGATACGCAGTATTTT. The chain uses TRBV20-1 and TRBJ2-3, with 13 positions matching TRBD2. The V segment lost 4 bases and the J segment 4 bases; nucleotides outside the gene matches: 17. Germline V gene data show CDR1 as DFQATT and CDR2 as SNEGSKA (reference sequence). This CDR3 comprises 19 residues.

This sequence joins TRBV18 and TRBJ2-5; 11 bases align to TRBD1. Per the germline V gene, CDR1 is KGHSH and CDR2 is LQKENI. CDR3 length: 15 amino acids. The J segment lost 5 bases and the V segment lost 2 bases, leaving 4 bases of the junction unmatched. The CDR3 spells CASSPGQGAEETQYF. The CDR3 DNA follows: TGTGCCAGCTCACCAGGACAGGGGGCGGAGGAGACCCAGTACTTC. Complete variable domain (other parts from reference TRBV18 and TRBJ2-5): NAGVMQNPRHLVRRRGQEARLRCSPMKGHSHVYWYRQLPEEGLKFMVYLQKENIIDESGMPKERFSAEFPKEGPSILRIQQVVRGDSAAYFCASSPGQGAEETQYFGPGTRLLVL.

The V call is TRBV20-1, the J call TRBJ2-3; D not resolved. Germline V gene lookup returns CDR1 DFQATT and CDR2 SNEGSKA (reference sequence). The CDR3 contains 13 residues. The V end lost 7 bases, the J end lost 3 bases, and 14 bases lay between the germline ends. CDR3: CSVEASQTDTQYF. In DNA form, the CDR3 reads TGCAGTGTAGAGGCCTCACAAACAGATACGCAGTATTTT.

The chain recombines TRBV12-3 or TRBV12-4 with TRBJ1-1; the D is unclear. The CDR3 has 14 amino acids. V lost 5 bases, J lost 4 bases, and 14 bases lay in between. The CDR3 is CASSARPWSTEAFF. The CDR3 bases are TGTGCCAGCAGTGCCCGGCCGTGGAGCACTGAAGCTTTCTTT.

The chain employs TRBV3-1 and TRBJ1-1; no reliable D call. The CDR3 has 12 residues. The V gene's germline CDR1 is LGHDT and CDR2 YNNKEL (reference sequence). V dropped 0 bases and J dropped 11 bases, with 10 bases sitting between them. The CDR3 here is CASSQDLAGAFF. CDR3 in DNA: TGTGCCAGCAGCCAAGATCTCGCGGGGGCTTTCTTT. Drawing the rest from reference TRBV3-1 and TRBJ1-1, the complete variable domain is DTAVSQTPKYLVTQMGNDKSIKCEQNLGHDTMYWYKQDSKKFLKIMFSYNNKELIINETVPNRFSPKSPDKAHLNLHINSLELGDSAVYFCASSQDLAGAFFGQGTRLTVV.

The rearrangement links TRBV7-2 to TRBJ2-5; D ambiguous. Trimming removed 0 bases at V and 5 bases at J, with 7 bases between. Germline CDR1 is SGHTA and CDR2 is FQGNSA. CDR3 length equals 13 residues. The CDR3 spells CASSLALLETQYF. The CDR3 nucleotides are TGTGCCAGCAGCTTAGCGCTTTTGGAGACCCAGTACTTC.